This paragraph reports one T cell receptor beta chain. The antigen remains undetermined. Profiled with immunoSEQ multiplex PCR; TCRdb holds only in-frame clones, not every one. The sample has 65,000 to 100,000 clones; about 91% are singletons. These data are taken from a study of OX40 agonist ivuxolimab in advanced cancers. Overall study findings and caveats: In the expanded peripheral T cells, antigen specificity was never determined. The average count of expanded clones was higher among CD8+ T cells than among CD4+.

The CDR3 covers 15 residues. Looked up from germline, CDR1 is SGDLS and CDR2 is YYNGEE. The V gene end was trimmed by 2 bases and the J gene end by 4 bases; junction bases not matched to a gene: 3. This TCR was sampled from an adult with an advanced solid tumor such as melanoma, head and neck, liver or kidney cancer. The rearrangement joins TRBV9 to TRBJ2-6; 7 nucleotides agree with TRBD1. Sample: CD4+ or CD8+ T cells sorted from blood, taken in a trial of the OX40 agonist ivuxolimab. In nucleotides, the CDR3 is TGTGCCAGCAGCGTGACAGGGACGGGGGCCAACGTCCTGACTTTC. It codes for CASSVTGTGANVLTF.